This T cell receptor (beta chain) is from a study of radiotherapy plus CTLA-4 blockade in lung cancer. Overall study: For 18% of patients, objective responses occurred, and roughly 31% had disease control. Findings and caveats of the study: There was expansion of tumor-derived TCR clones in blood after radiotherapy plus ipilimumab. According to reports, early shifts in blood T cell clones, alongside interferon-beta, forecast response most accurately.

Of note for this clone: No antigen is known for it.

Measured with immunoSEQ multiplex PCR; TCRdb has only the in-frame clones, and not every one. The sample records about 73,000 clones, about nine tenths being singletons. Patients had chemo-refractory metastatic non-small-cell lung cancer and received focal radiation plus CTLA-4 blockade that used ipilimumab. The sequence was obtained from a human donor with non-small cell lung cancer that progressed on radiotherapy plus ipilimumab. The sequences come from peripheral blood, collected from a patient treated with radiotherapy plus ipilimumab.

The CDR3 DNA is TGTGCCAGCAGCCCCGGGACTAGCGGGAGTAATGAGCAGTTCTTC. Translation: CASSPGTSGSNEQFF. V usage is TRBV6-5 and J usage is TRBJ2-1; 14 bases agree with TRBD2. This CDR3 has 15 residues. V shed 6 bases, J shed 7 bases, and the junction held 5 bases outside the gene matches. The germline V gene has CDR1 MNHEY and CDR2 SVGAGI.